Included here is one T cell receptor (beta chain) sequence, with context. The sample belongs to a study of resident and recirculating memory T cells in vitiligo. As for the study in general: Genomic DNA was extracted from whole homogenized samples, with no cell sorting.

The CDR3 runs to 14 residues. Germline lookup yields CDR1 SGHAT and CDR2 FQNNGV. J gave up 7 bases and V 2 bases, and 3 bases lay outside the gene matches. Assay: immunoSEQ multiplex PCR; the TCRdb copy retains only in-frame clones and omits some. The repertoire includes 72,000 or so clones, 92% of them detected once, and roughly 5% sits in the top ten. The TCR originated in a male donor with vitiligo. This chain connects TRBV11-2 to TRBJ2-1, with TRBD1 matching 9 bases. Sequencing was done on a sample of blood. The CDR3 spells CASSLRQGGNEQFF. CDR3 bases: TGTGCCAGCAGCTTAAGACAGGGGGGGAATGAGCAGTTCTTC.